This note documents a single T cell receptor (beta chain) sequence. The data originate from a study of blood T cell repertoires in COVID-19. On the study more broadly: The cDNA or gDNA used as material had been derived from T cells, B-cell-depleted T cells, or PBMCs.

Here immunoSEQ multiplex PCR was the method, and the copy in TCRdb shows in-frame clones only, minus some. The sample holds under 250,000 clones, 86% seen once. V dropped 3 bases and J dropped 3; count of bases not matched to a gene: 3. Germline V gene data show CDR1 as KGHSH and CDR2 as LQKENI. The CDR3 has 15 residues. The sequence came from a woman aged 60-70 years who had recovered from COVID-19. The specimen was peripheral blood. The chain has TRBV18 and TRBJ2-3; 10 nucleotides agree with TRBD1. DNA of the CDR3: TGTGCCAGCTCACCTCGGACAGGGGGGACAGATACGCAGTATTTT. Its protein is CASSPRTGGTDTQYF.